The entry below describes one TCR beta chain. The data derive from a study of CD8 T cells in ankylosing spondylitis. It was by quantitative 5'-RACE with molecular barcodes that TCR beta libraries were made. TCRdb reanalysed the 5' RACE reads using MiXCR and keeps one entry per CDR3 protein. The sample lists roughly 100,000 distinct CDR3 sequences; roughly 8% were seen once. The CDR3 length is 14 residues. Losses at the gene ends were 1 base for V and 1 base for J; bases not matched to a gene: 0. In germline, CDR1 is LNHNV, CDR2 YYDKDF (reference sequence). Sample: blood, either unsorted or a sorted T cell fraction (not recorded which). This chain joins TRBV15 and TRBJ1-1, with TRBD1 matching over 7 bases. This sequence originates from a male donor with ankylosing spondylitis or in good health (not recorded which). As DNA, the CDR3 is TGTGCCACCAGCAGAGCAGGGGGGAACACTGAAGCTTTCTTT. This codes for CATSRAGGNTEAFF. Full variable domain (remainder filled in from reference TRBV15 and TRBJ1-1): DAMVIQNPRYQVTQFGKPVTLSCSQTLNHNVMYWYQQKSSQAPKLLFHYYDKDFNNEADTPDNFQSRRPNTSFCFLDIRSPGLGDTAMYLCATSRAGGNTEAFFGQGTRLTVV.